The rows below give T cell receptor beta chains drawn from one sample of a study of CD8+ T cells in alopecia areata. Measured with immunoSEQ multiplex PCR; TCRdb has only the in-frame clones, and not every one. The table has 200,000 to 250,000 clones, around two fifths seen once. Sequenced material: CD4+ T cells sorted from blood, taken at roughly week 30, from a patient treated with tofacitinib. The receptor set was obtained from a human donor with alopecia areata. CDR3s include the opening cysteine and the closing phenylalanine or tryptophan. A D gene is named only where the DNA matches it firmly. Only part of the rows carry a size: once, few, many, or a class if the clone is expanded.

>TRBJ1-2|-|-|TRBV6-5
TGTGCCAGCAGTTACCCTACGACAGGCGACTATGGCTACACCTTC
CASSYPTTGDYGYTF
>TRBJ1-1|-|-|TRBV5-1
TGCGCCAGCAGCCTTCAGGGGAACACTGAAGCTTTCTTT
CASSLQGNTEAFF
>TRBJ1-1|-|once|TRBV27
TGTGCCAGCAGTTTGCAGGCTAACACTGAAGCTTTCTTT
CASSLQANTEAFF
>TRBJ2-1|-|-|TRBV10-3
TGTGCCATCAGTGCGCGGGAAAGCTCCTACAATGAGCAGTTCTTC
CAISARESSYNEQFF
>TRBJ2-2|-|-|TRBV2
TGTGCCAGCAGTGGACAGGAGACCGGGGAGCTGTTTTTT
CASSGQETGELFF
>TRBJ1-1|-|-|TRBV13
TGTGCCAGCAGCTTGAGCCGTGGGACTGAAGCTTTCTTT
CASSLSRGTEAFF
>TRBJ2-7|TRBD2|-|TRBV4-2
TGTGCCAGCAGCCAAGATCCTCGGGGGGGCGCCTCCTACGAGCAGTACTTC
CASSQDPRGGASYEQYF
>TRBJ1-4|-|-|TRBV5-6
TGTGCCAGCAGCCCTAGGGGGGTTGAAAAACTGTTTTTT
CASSPRGVEKLFF
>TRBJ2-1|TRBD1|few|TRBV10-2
TGCGCCAGCAGTGAGGTGGGGACAGACAATGAGCAGTTCTTC
CASSEVGTDNEQFF
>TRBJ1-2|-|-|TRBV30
TGTGCCTGGAGTGTAGTACTGAACTATGGCTACACCTTC
CAWSVVLNYGYTF
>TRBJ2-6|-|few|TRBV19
TGTGCCAGTAGTATGATCGGCTCTGGGGCCAACGTCCTGACTTTC
CASSMIGSGANVLTF
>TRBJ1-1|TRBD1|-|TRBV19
TGTGCCTGCCGGACAGGGGAAAGGAACACTGAAGCTTTCTTT
CACRTGERNTEAFF
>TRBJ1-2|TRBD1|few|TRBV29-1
TGCAGCGTCGTGGACAGGATAGGGGGGCATGGCTACACCTTC
CSVVDRIGGHGYTF
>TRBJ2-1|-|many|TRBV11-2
TGTGCCAGCAGCTTTAGTAACAATGAGCAGTTCTTC
CASSFSNNEQFF
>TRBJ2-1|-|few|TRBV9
TGTGCCAGCAGCGTCGGTGGACTAAATGAGCAGTTCTTC
CASSVGGLNEQFF
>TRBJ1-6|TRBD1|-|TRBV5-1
TGCGCCAGCAGCCTTAACGACAGGGGTGATTCACCCCTCCACTTT
CASSLNDRGDSPLHF
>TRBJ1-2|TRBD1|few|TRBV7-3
TGTGCCAGCAGCCCAATGGGACAGGGGGGAAATGGCTACACCTTC
CASSPMGQGGNGYTF
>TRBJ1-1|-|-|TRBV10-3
TGTGCCATCAGTGATATCGGTTTGAACACTGAAGCTTTCTTT
CAISDIGLNTEAFF
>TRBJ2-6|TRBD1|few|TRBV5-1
TGCGCCAGCAGCTTAGGGACAGGCCGCTCTGGGGCCAACGTCCTGACTTTC
CASSLGTGRSGANVLTF
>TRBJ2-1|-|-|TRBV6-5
TGTGCCAGCAGGGAAACACTCGGCACCTACAATGAGCAGTTCTTC
CASRETLGTYNEQFF
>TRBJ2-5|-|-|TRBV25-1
TGTGCCAGCAAGACTCCTCTCCAAGAGACCCAGTACTTC
CASKTPLQETQYF
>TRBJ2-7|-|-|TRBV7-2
TGTGCCAGCAGTCCCCCTCGTGGGATGCGGGAGCAGTACTTC
CASSPPRGMREQYF
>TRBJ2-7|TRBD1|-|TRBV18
TGTGCCAGCTCACCGGGACAGGGGGACTACGAGCAGTACTTC
CASSPGQGDYEQYF
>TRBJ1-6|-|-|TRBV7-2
TGTGCCAGCAGCTTAGTTCCAGATTCCTCACCCCTCCACTTT
CASSLVPDSSPLHF
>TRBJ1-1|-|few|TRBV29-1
TGCAGCGTTGTGAGAACAAACACTGAAGCTTTCTTT
CSVVRTNTEAFF
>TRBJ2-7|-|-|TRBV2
TGTGCCAGCAGTGCGGCGGGGTTGTACGAGCAGTACTTC
CASSAAGLYEQYF
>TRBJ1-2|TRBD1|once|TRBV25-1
TGTGCCAGCAGGACCTCCGGACAGGGGGCTTGGGGCTACACCTTC
CASRTSGQGAWGYTF
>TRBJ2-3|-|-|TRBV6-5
TGTGCCAGCAGTTACAAGTGGTTAGGTGATACGCAGTATTTT
CASSYKWLGDTQYF
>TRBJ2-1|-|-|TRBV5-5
TGTGCCAGCAGCTTTTCAGATGAGCAGTTCTTC
CASSFSDEQFF
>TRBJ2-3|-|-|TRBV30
TGTGCCGGGGAAGGTACGAGGGCAGATACGCAGTATTTT
CAGEGTRADTQYF
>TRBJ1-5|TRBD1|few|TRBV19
TGTGCCAGTGACAGGGGTGGCAATCAGCCCCAGCATTTT
CASDRGGNQPQHF
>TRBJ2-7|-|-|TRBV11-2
TGTGCCAGCAGCTTAACGGTCCAGGGCTCCTACGAGCAGTACTTC
CASSLTVQGSYEQYF
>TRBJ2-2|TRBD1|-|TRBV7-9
TGTGCCAGCAGGGGGAAGACGGACAGGGACTCTTACACCGGGGAGCTGTTTTTT
CASRGKTDRDSYTGELFF
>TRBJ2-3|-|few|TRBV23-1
TGCGCCAGGACGGCTAGCACAGATACGCAGTATTTT
CARTASTDTQYF
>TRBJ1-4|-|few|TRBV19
TGTGCCAGCCACGACGGCGCCCTGGAAAAACTGTTTTTT
CASHDGALEKLFF
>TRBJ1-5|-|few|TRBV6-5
TGTGCCAGCAGCTCCGGGACCCATAGCAATCAGCCCCAGCATTTT
CASSSGTHSNQPQHF
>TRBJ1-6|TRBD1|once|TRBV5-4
TGTGCCAGCAGCTGGACAGGGGGGACTTCACCCCTCCACTTT
CASSWTGGTSPLHF
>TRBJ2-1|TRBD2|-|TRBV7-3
TGTGCCAGCGGCCTAGCGGGAGGGCCTGATGAGCAGTTCTTC
CASGLAGGPDEQFF
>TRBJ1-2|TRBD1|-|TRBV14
TGTGCCAGCAGCGGCGGGACAGGGAATGGCTACACCTTC
CASSGGTGNGYTF
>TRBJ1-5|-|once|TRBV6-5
TGTGCCAGCAGCCCACTACTCGGGGGAGGGGTTAGACATTTT
CASSPLLGGGVRHF
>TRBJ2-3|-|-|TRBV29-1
TGCAGCGTTGAATTGTCTGCTCGGGTGGGTACGCAGTATTTT
CSVELSARVGTQYF
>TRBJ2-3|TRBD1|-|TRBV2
TGTGCCAGCACAGGACAGGCGCTTAGGGGAGGCACAGATACGCAGTATTTT
CASTGQALRGGTDTQYF
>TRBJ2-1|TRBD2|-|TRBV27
TGTGCCAGCATCTTCCTAGCGGGTAGCTACAATGAGCAGTTCTTC
CASIFLAGSYNEQFF
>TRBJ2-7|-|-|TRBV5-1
TGCGCCAGCAGCTTGGTAGTAAGCTCCTACGAGCAGTACTTC
CASSLVVSSYEQYF
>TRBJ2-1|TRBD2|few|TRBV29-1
TGCAGCGTTGTTAGCGGGAGACCTGACAATGAGCAGTTCTTC
CSVVSGRPDNEQFF
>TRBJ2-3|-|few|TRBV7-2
TGTGCCAGCAGCTCCCCCGGGGGCGGTACGCAGTATTTT
CASSSPGGGTQYF